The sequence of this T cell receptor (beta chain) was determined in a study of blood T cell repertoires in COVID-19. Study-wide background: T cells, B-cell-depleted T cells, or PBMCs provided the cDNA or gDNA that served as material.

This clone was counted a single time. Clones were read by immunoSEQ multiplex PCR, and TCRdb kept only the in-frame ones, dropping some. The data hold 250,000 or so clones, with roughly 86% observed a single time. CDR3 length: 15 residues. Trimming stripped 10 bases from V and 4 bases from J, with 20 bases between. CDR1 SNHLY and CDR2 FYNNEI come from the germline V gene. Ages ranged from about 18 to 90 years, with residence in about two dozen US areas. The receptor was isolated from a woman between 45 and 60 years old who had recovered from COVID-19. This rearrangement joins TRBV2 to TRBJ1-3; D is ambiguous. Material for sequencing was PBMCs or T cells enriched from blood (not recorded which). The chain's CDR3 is CATSLSSSEGNTIYF. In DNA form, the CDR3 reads TGTGCCACCTCCCTGAGTAGTTCCGAAGGAAACACCATATATTTT.